These 18 T cell receptor beta chains share one sample of origin, sequenced in a study of cytomegalovirus exposure and HLA in healthy donors (dated by TCRdb to about 2017). The method behind the library was the immunoSEQ multiplex PCR assay. The multiplex PCR relied on a mix of 60 forward primers for TCR Vbeta segments and 13 reverse primers for TCR Jbeta segments. What TCRdb holds here is the immuneACCESS table cut down to in-frame rearrangements. Part of the clones is not present; checked against another copy, under half of the missing clones reflect an unresolved V gene, and the others are unexplained. Here the sample has 250,000 or so clones; 80% to 95% occur a single time. The top ten hold about 1.8% of the sample. Sequencing was carried out using PBMCs. The receptors come from a girl aged 2-10 years in good health and CMV-seronegative.

This chain uses TRBV9 with TRBJ1-1; maybe TRBD1 (5 bases). Trimming took off 0 bases at V and 5 bases at J, with 14 bases between the two ends. The germline gives CDR1 SGDLS, CDR2 YYNGEE. This CDR3 spans 15 amino acids. The CDR3 reads CASSVVRGGETEAFF. CDR3 in DNA: TGTGCCAGCAGCGTAGTGAGGGGCGGGGAAACTGAAGCTTTCTTT. Based on the CDR3 plus reference TRBV9 and TRBJ1-1, the full variable domain is DSGVTQTPKHLITATGQRVTLRCSPRSGDLSVYWYQQSLDQGLQFLIQYYNGEERAKGNILERFSAQQFPDLHSELNLSSLELGDSALYFCASSVVRGGETEAFFGQGTRLTVV.

V and J are TRBV6-5 and TRBJ1-1; D perhaps matches TRBD1 (5 bases). V was cut by 6 bases and J by 5 bases, with 16 bases left in between. The CDR3 has 14 residues. The germline V gene encodes CDR1 MNHEY and CDR2 SVGAGI. The CDR3 DNA reads as TGTGCCAGCAGCCTGGGCCCGAAGGGGACTGAAGCTTTCTTT. Amino acid sequence: CASSLGPKGTEAFF.

The chain carries TRBV5-1 and TRBJ2-1, with 13 positions matching TRBD2. Germline V gene sequence: CDR1 SGHRS, CDR2 YFSETQ. This CDR3 comprises 16 residues. J gave up 6 bases and V 4 bases, and 7 bases lay outside the gene matches. The CDR3 DNA follows: TGCGCCAGCAGCCTCAGGACTAGCGGGAGCAGCAATGAGCAGTTCTTC. It encodes CASSLRTSGSSNEQFF.

The rearrangement uses TRBV2 and TRBJ2-1, with 9 nucleotides matching TRBD2. The CDR3 has 15 amino acids. The V and J ends lost 6 bases and 2 bases, in that order; junction bases with no gene match: 5. CDR1 and CDR2 (germline): SNHLY, FYNNEI. The CDR3 coding sequence is TGTGCCAGCAGGTTAGCGGGAGACACCTACAATGAGCAGTTCTTC. Its translation is CASRLAGDTYNEQFF.

This chain uses TRBV4-2 with TRBJ1-5, with 7 nucleotides matching TRBD1. The CDR3 has 17 amino acids. V shed 2 bases and J 4 bases; nucleotides not matched to a gene: 11. Germline V gives CDR1 LGHNA, CDR2 YNFKEQ. CDR3 sequence reads: CASSQRQGSDGNQPQHF. DNA for the CDR3: TGTGCCAGCAGCCAAAGACAGGGCTCAGATGGTAATCAGCCCCAGCATTTT.

The V call is TRBV2, the J call TRBJ1-1; 9 positions match TRBD1. V lost 5 bases to trimming and J lost 3 bases; unmatched junction nucleotides: 4. Germline CDR1 reads SNHLY; CDR2 reads FYNNEI. The CDR3 covers 14 residues. The CDR3 loop is CASSLTGGDTEAFF. The DNA of the CDR3 is TGTGCCAGCAGTTTGACAGGGGGGGACACTGAAGCTTTCTTT.

The chain links TRBV6-1 to TRBJ1-5; 9 nucleotides match TRBD1. The V gene end was trimmed by 5 bases and the J gene end by 6 bases; junction bases not matched to a gene: 8. The germline V gene encodes CDR1 MNHNS and CDR2 SASEGT. This CDR3 has 15 amino acids. CDR3 amino acids: CASSIQGAQGQPQHF. DNA of the CDR3: TGTGCCAGCAGTATACAGGGGGCGCAAGGTCAGCCCCAGCATTTT.

DNA of the CDR3: TGTGCCAGCAGGCGCGCAGGGGCTCGGAATGAGCAGTTCTTC. Its translation is CASRRAGARNEQFF. The chain uses TRBV27 and TRBJ2-1; tentatively, D is TRBD1 (6 bases). CDR1 is MNHEY, CDR2 SMNVEV, per germline (reference sequence). V shed 6 bases and J shed 7 bases, with 16 bases lying between them. The CDR3 extends over 14 amino acids.

The rearrangement links TRBV10-3 to TRBJ1-1, with a tentative D call TRBD1 (5 bases). CDR3 length: 12 amino acids. CDR1 and CDR2 (germline): ENHRY, SYGVKD. The V and J ends lost 0 bases and 12 bases respectively, with 11 bases between them. The CDR3 bases are TGTGCCATCAGTGAGTCGACAGTAATCCCTTTCTTT. As protein: CAISESTVIPFF.

This chain uses TRBV27 with TRBJ1-1, with 7 bases matching TRBD1. The germline CDR1 and CDR2 sequences are MNHEY and SMNVEV (reference sequence). This CDR3 is 14 amino acids long. With V trimmed by 4 bases and J by 1 base, 3 bases remained unmatched. The CDR3 sequence: CASSWGQSNTEAFF. The CDR3 DNA reads as TGTGCCAGCAGTTGGGGACAGTCGAACACTGAAGCTTTCTTT.

V is TRBV6-6 and J is TRBJ2-7; the D is unclear. V lost 5 bases and J 0 bases, leaving 5 bases between the germline ends. CDR1 and CDR2 (germline): MNHNY, SVGAGI (reference sequence). The CDR3 is 12 amino acids. In DNA, the CDR3 is TGTGCCAGCAGTATGAGCTCCTACGAGCAGTACTTC. Residues: CASSMSSYEQYF.

V is TRBV2 and J is TRBJ2-1; 7 nucleotides match TRBD2. The V gene's germline CDR1 is SNHLY and CDR2 FYNNEI. This CDR3 contains 16 residues. V shed 11 bases and J 5 bases; nucleotides not matched to a gene: 18. The CDR3 coding sequence is TGTGCCCAGCGGGGTAGGGCCAGCGGGCAGAACAATGAGCAGTTCTTC. Translated: CAQRGRASGQNNEQFF.

This rearrangement joins TRBV6-5 to TRBJ1-1; weak D call: TRBD1 (6 bases). The length of the CDR3 is 13 residues. V was trimmed by 6 bases and J by 1 base, leaving 9 bases between them. The germline V gene encodes CDR1 MNHEY and CDR2 SVGAGI. Here the CDR3 reads CASSTGPNTEAFF. The CDR3 DNA is TGTGCCAGCAGCACAGGGCCGAACACTGAAGCTTTCTTT.

The chain recombines TRBV29-1 with TRBJ2-2; 7 nucleotides align to TRBD2. CDR1 and CDR2 from the germline V gene are SQVTM and ANQGSEA. The CDR3 length is 15 residues. Unmatched junction bases numbered 8, after V lost 2 bases and J lost 5 bases. CDR3 sequence (DNA): TGCAGCGTTGAATCCGGGGAGGGAAGGACCGGGGAGCTGTTTTTT. Its translation: CSVESGEGRTGELFF.

As concerns this clone: Sequence at one end of the junction differs from germline and may be a read error. The rearrangement links TRBV5-4 to TRBJ2-1; TRBD2 agrees at 9 bases. This CDR3 region has 14 residues. CDR1 is SGHNT and CDR2 is YYREEE in the germline V gene (reference sequence). The CDR3 DNA reads as TGTGCCAGCACCTTGGGACTAGCAGACAATGAGCAGTTCTTC. This gives the protein CASTLGLADNEQFF. Full variable domain (remainder filled in from reference TRBV5-4 and TRBJ2-1): ETGVTQSPTHLIKTRGQQVTLRCSSQSGHNTVSWYQQALGQGPQFIFQYYREEENGRGNFPPRFSGLQFPNYSSELNVNALELDDSALYLCASTLGLADNEQFFGPGTRLTVL.

The genes are TRBV7-2 and TRBJ2-1; 12 nucleotides line up with TRBD2. V shed 1 base and J 8 bases; nucleotides not matched to a gene: 9. The CDR3 is 17 amino acids. Looked up from germline, CDR1 is SGHTA and CDR2 is FQGNSA. CDR3 sequence: CASSLDTSGRPSDEQFF. The CDR3 coding sequence is TGTGCCAGCAGCTTAGACACTAGCGGGAGGCCCTCCGATGAGCAGTTCTTC.

V gene TRBV4-2 combines with J gene TRBJ1-5; D perhaps matches TRBD1 (5 bases). V was cut by 3 bases and J by 4 bases, with 7 bases left in between. Germline V lookup: CDR1 LGHNA, CDR2 YNFKEQ. This CDR3 is built from 13 residues. This chain's CDR3 is CASSHGQNQPQHF. The CDR3 DNA sequence: TGTGCCAGCAGCCACGGACAAAATCAGCCCCAGCATTTT.

This rearrangement joins TRBV30 to TRBJ2-2; 9 bases align to TRBD1. This CDR3 region has 17 residues. Germline-derived CDR1 and CDR2 are GTSNPN and SVGIG (reference sequence). V gave up 2 bases and J gave up 2 bases; unmatched junction bases: 9. CDR3 nucleotide sequence: TGTGCCTGGAGTAGGGGACAGGGCCCCCTCAACACCGGGGAGCTGTTTTTT. Protein: CAWSRGQGPLNTGELFF. The complete variable domain, with remaining parts taken from reference TRBV30 and TRBJ2-2, reads SQTIHQWPATLVQPVGSPLSLECTVEGTSNPNLYWYRQAAGRGLQLLFYSVGIGQISSEVPQNLSASRPQDRQFILSSKKLLLSDSGFYLCAWSRGQGPLNTGELFFGEGSRLTVL.